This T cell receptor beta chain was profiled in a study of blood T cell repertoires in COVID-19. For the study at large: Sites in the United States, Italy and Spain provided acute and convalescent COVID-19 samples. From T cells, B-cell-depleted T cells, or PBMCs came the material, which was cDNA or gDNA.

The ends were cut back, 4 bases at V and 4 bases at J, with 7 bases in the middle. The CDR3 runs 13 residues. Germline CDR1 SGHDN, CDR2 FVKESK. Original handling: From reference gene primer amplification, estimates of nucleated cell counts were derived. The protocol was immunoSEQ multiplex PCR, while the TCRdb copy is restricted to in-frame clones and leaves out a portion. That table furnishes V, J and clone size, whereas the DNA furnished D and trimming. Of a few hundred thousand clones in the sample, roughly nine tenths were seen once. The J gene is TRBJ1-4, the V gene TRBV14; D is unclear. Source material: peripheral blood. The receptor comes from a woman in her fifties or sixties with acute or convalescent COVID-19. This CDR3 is CASSRGFNEKLFF. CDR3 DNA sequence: TGTGCCAGCAGCCGAGGCTTTAATGAAAAACTGTTTTTT.